These 17 T cell receptor beta chains originate from one sample sequenced in a study of blood T cell repertoires in COVID-19. The method was immunoSEQ multiplex PCR; TCRdb's version includes in-frame clones alone and lacks a portion of them. The sample lists under 25,000 clones, around 86% occurring once. Sequenced input: peripheral blood. The receptors were gathered from an elderly woman with acute or convalescent COVID-19.

This clone has only one observation. CDR3 DNA: TGTGCCAGTAGGGGGACAGGGAACACTGAAGCTTTCTTT. Its protein product is CASRGTGNTEAFF. This chain links TRBV19 with TRBJ1-1; 8 nucleotides line up with TRBD1. Germline CDR1 is LNHDA and CDR2 is SQIVND (reference sequence). The CDR3 contains 13 residues. V lost 6 bases to trimming and J lost 1 base; unmatched junction nucleotides: 1.

This clone was counted between two and nine times. The DNA of the CDR3 is TGTGCCAGCAGCCCCCAGAGCGGCTCCGAGCAGTACTTC. Amino acids: CASSPQSGSEQYF. This chain uses TRBV4-2 with TRBJ2-7, with D possibly TRBD2 on 5 matching bases. Trimming pared 4 bases from V and 6 bases from J, leaving 13 bases between. CDR3 size: 13 residues. The germline V gene encodes CDR1 LGHNA and CDR2 YNFKEQ.

This clone was picked up a small number of times. The chain uses TRBV6-6 and TRBJ1-2; tentative D call: TRBD1 (5 bases). The germline V gene encodes CDR1 MNHNY and CDR2 SVGAGI (reference sequence). This CDR3 is 12 amino acids long. V was cut by 6 bases and J by 4 bases, with 9 bases left in between. CDR3 protein: CASRDTAYGYTF. Here the CDR3 DNA reads TGTGCCAGCAGGGACACTGCCTATGGCTACACCTTC.

This chain connects TRBV5-1 to TRBJ1-1, with D perhaps matching TRBD1 (6 bases). The germline V gene has CDR1 SGHRS and CDR2 YFSETQ. The CDR3 has 15 amino acids. V dropped 1 base and J dropped 1 base, with 11 bases sitting between them. CDR3: CASSLNLQGNTEAFF. The CDR3 DNA reads as TGCGCCAGCAGCTTGAACCTACAGGGGAACACTGAAGCTTTCTTT.

CDR3 loop: CASSFGTLGSPLHF. The DNA of the CDR3 is TGCGCCAGCAGCTTTGGGACACTAGGTTCACCCCTCCACTTT. The gene calls are TRBV5-1 and TRBJ1-6, with a weak D call TRBD1 (6 bases). Per the germline V gene, CDR1 is SGHRS and CDR2 is YFSETQ. V was shortened by 2 bases and J by 9 bases, with 12 bases between the two germline ends. The CDR3 extends over 14 amino acids.

This clone was detected once. The J gene is TRBJ1-5, the V gene TRBV12-3 or TRBV12-4; the match to TRBD1 covers 7 bases. V gave up 10 bases and J gave up 7 bases; unmatched junction bases: 10. There are 13 residues in the CDR3. The CDR3 is CATTRQGDQPQHF. In nucleotides, the CDR3 is TGTGCCACCACAAGACAGGGTGACCAGCCCCAGCATTTT.

The V call is TRBV7-2, the J call TRBJ2-3, with D possibly matching TRBD1 (5 bases). Per germline, CDR1 SGHTA and CDR2 FQGNSA. The CDR3 length is 16 residues. V lost 5 bases and J 2 bases, leaving 17 bases between the germline ends. The CDR3 bases are TGTGCCAGCAGCGCCAGACCTCAGGGTATCACAGATACGCAGTATTTT. It is translated as CASSARPQGITDTQYF.

CDR3 DNA: TGCGCCAGCAGCTCCGCGGGGGGTTACAATGAGCAGTTCTTC. This codes for CASSSAGGYNEQFF. J is TRBJ2-1 and V is TRBV5-1; the match to TRBD2 covers 8 bases. Germline-derived CDR1 and CDR2 are SGHRS and YFSETQ. The CDR3 is made up of 14 amino acids. V trimming: 3 bases; J trimming: 4 bases; junction bases outside the gene matches: 3.

This clone was counted once. This chain uses TRBV12-1 with TRBJ2-7; the table's D gene call, TRBD2, was not cross checked with the DNA. TRBV12-1 is a pseudogene. The CDR3 covers 18 residues. Here the CDR3 DNA reads TGTGCCAGCAGCTTTCGACAGCCGGGACTAGCGAGACTCTACGAGCAGTACTTC. Its protein is CASSFRQPGLARLYEQYF.

The chain recombines TRBV6-5 with TRBJ2-5, with 7 nucleotides matching TRBD1. With 6 bases clipped from V and 2 bases from J, the junction kept 6 bases outside the gene matches. The length of the CDR3 is 14 residues. Germline V CDR1 and CDR2: MNHEY, SVGAGI. In DNA form, the CDR3 reads TGTGCCAGCAGCCCAACAGGGGAACAAGAGACCCAGTACTTC. Amino acids: CASSPTGEQETQYF.

This clone was counted once. V and J are TRBV5-1 and TRBJ2-5, with D possibly matching TRBD2 (5 bases). Deletions cut 5 bases from V and 4 bases from J, with 18 bases between. The CDR3 is 15 amino acids. Germline V gene sequence: CDR1 SGHRS, CDR2 YFSETQ. CDR3 sequence reads: CASSSVSVGGETQYF. DNA of the CDR3: TGCGCCAGCAGTTCTGTCTCGGTTGGAGGAGAGACCCAGTACTTC.

This sequence joins TRBV9 and TRBJ1-3, with D hard to call. The germline V and J ends were trimmed by 0 bases and 2 bases, with 6 bases remaining between them. Germline loops: CDR1 SGDLS, CDR2 YYNGEE. The CDR3 totals 14 residues. The CDR3 protein is CASSVEYAGNTIYF. In DNA form, the CDR3 reads TGTGCCAGCAGCGTAGAATATGCTGGAAACACCATATATTTT. Supplemented by reference TRBV9 and TRBJ1-3, the full variable domain reads DSGVTQTPKHLITATGQRVTLRCSPRSGDLSVYWYQQSLDQGLQFLIQYYNGEERAKGNILERFSAQQFPDLHSELNLSSLELGDSALYFCASSVEYAGNTIYFGEGSWLTVV.

The J gene is TRBJ1-6, the V gene TRBV19; D is perhaps TRBD1 (5 bases). Germline-derived CDR1 and CDR2 are LNHDA and SQIVND (reference sequence). V shed 10 bases and J shed 9 bases, with 16 bases lying between them. This CDR3 has 13 amino acids. The CDR3 loop reads CATYRGDGSPLHF. CDR3 DNA sequence: TGTGCCACCTACCGGGGGGATGGTTCACCCCTCCACTTT.

The chain joins TRBV11-2 to TRBJ1-1; D might be TRBD1 (5 bases). This CDR3 comprises 14 residues. Looked up from germline, CDR1 is SGHAT and CDR2 is FQNNGV. The V gene lost 4 bases and the J gene lost 0 bases, with 9 bases spanning the gap. The CDR3 nucleotides are TGTGCCAGCAGCTGGGGGGGGGTGAACACTGAAGCTTTCTTT. Encoded protein: CASSWGGVNTEAFF.

The rearrangement links TRBV11-3 to TRBJ1-5; maybe TRBD1 (6 bases). The CDR3 is 14 amino acids. The V end was cut by 3 bases, the J end by 7 bases, with 13 bases between. The germline CDR1 and CDR2 sequences are SGHNT and YENEEA. This chain's CDR3 is CASSFTGHAQPQHF. The CDR3, as DNA: TGTGCCAGCAGCTTTACAGGGCATGCCCAGCCCCAGCATTTT. The whole variable domain, filled in from reference TRBV11-3 and TRBJ1-5, reads EAGVVQSPRYKIIEKKQPVAFWCNPISGHNTLYWYLQNLGQGPELLIRYENEEAVDDSQLPKDRFSAERLKGVDSTLKIQPAELGDSAVYLCASSFTGHAQPQHFGDGTRLSIL.

The chain is built from TRBV20-1 and TRBJ2-2; D uncertain. This CDR3 has 13 residues. The V gene's germline CDR1 is DFQATT and CDR2 SNEGSKA (reference sequence). The V and J ends lost 6 bases and 4 bases respectively, with 12 bases between them. The CDR3 DNA is TGCAGTGCAAGTACACCTCTCACCGGGGAGCTGTTTTTT. Translated: CSASTPLTGELFF.

The chain links TRBV9 to TRBJ2-7; 7 nucleotides match TRBD2. Per germline, CDR1 SGDLS and CDR2 YYNGEE. This CDR3 contains 15 residues. The V and J ends lost 0 bases and 4 bases, in that order; junction bases with no gene match: 7. The CDR3 region is CASSVGAGQTYEQYF. The CDR3 region has the DNA TGTGCCAGCAGCGTAGGAGCGGGGCAGACTTACGAGCAGTACTTC.